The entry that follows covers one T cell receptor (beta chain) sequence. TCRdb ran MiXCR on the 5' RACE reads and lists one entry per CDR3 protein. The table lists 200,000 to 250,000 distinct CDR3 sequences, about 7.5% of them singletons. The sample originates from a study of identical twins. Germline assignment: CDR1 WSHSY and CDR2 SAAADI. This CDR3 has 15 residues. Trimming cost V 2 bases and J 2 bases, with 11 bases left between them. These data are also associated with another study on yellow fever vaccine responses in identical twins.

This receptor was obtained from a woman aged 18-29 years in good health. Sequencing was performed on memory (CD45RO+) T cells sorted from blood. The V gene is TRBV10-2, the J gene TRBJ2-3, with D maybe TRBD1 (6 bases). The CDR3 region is CASSEGGHTTDTQYF. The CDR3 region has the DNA TGCGCCAGCAGTGAGGGGGGCCATACCACAGATACGCAGTATTTT.